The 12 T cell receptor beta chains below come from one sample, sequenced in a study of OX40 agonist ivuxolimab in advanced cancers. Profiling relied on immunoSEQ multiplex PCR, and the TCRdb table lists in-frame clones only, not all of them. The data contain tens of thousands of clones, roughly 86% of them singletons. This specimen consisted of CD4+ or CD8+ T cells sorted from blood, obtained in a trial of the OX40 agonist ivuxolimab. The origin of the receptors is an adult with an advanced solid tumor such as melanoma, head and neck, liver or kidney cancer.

The CDR3 region has the DNA TGTGCCAGTAGTATTGATTCTAGCAGATCGGAGACCCAGTACTTC. This codes for CASSIDSSRSETQYF. J is TRBJ2-5 and V is TRBV19, with D perhaps TRBD2 (5 bases). Germline V gives CDR1 LNHDA, CDR2 SQIVND (reference sequence). Trimming stripped 3 bases from V and 5 bases from J, with 16 bases between. There are 15 residues in the CDR3.

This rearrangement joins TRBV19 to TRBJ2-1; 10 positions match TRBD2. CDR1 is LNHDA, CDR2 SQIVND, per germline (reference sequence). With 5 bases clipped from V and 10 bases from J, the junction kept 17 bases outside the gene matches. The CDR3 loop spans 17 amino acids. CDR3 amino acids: CASSRTTGTSASREQFF. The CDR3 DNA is TGTGCCAGTAGTCGAACTACCGGGACTAGCGCCAGTCGAGAGCAGTTCTTC.

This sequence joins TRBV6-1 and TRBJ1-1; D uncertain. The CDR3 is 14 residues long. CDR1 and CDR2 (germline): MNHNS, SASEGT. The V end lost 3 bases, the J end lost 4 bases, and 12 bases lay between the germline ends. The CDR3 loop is CASSETWRGTEAFF. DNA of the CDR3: TGTGCCAGCAGTGAGACCTGGCGGGGCACTGAAGCTTTCTTT.

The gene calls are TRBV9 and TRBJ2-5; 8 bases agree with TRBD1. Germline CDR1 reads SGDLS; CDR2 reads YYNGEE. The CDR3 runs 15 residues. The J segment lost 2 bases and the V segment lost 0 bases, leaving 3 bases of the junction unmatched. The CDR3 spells CASSVDRGVQETQYF. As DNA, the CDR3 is TGTGCCAGCAGCGTAGACAGGGGGGTGCAAGAGACCCAGTACTTC.

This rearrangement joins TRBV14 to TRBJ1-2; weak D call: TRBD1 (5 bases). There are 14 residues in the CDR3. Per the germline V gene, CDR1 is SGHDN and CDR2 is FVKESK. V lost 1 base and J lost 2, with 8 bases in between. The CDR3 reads CASSQVGGNYGYTF. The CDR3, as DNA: TGTGCCAGCAGCCAAGTTGGGGGGAACTATGGCTACACCTTC.

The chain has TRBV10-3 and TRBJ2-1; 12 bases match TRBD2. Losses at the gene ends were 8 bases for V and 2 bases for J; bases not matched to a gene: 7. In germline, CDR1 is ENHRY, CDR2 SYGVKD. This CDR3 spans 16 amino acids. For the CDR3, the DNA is TGTGCCATCGGGCTAGCGGGAGGGCCTACCTACAATGAGCAGTTCTTC. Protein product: CAIGLAGGPTYNEQFF.

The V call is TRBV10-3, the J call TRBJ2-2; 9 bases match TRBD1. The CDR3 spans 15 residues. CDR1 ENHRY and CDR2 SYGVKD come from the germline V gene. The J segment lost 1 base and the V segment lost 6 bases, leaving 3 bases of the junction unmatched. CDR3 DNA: TGTGCCATCAGCCCGGGACAGGGGAACACCGGGGAGCTGTTTTTT. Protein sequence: CAISPGQGNTGELFF.

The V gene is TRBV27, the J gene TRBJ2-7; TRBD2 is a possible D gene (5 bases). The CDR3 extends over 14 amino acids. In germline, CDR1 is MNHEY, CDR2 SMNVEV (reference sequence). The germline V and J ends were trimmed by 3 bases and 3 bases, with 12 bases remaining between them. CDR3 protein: CASSFTSQIYEQYF. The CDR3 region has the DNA TGTGCCAGCAGTTTCACTAGTCAAATCTACGAGCAGTACTTC.

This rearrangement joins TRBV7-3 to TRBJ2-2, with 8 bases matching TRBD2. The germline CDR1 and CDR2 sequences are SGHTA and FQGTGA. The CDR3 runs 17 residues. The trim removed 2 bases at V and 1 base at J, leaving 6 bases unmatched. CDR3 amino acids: CASSLYRLAGNTGELFF. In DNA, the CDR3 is TGTGCCAGCAGCTTATACCGTCTAGCGGGGAACACCGGGGAGCTGTTTTTT. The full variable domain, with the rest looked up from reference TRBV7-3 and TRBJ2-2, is GAGVSQTPSNKVTEKGKYVELRCDPISGHTALYWYRQSLGQGPEFLIYFQGTGAADDSGLPNDRFFAVRPEGSVSTLKIQRTERGDSAVYLCASSLYRLAGNTGELFFGEGSRLTVL.

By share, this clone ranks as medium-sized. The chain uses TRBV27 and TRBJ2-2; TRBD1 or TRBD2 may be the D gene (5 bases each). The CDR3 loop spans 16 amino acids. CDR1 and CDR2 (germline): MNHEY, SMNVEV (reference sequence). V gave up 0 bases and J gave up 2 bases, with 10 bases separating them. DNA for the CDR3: TGTGCCAGCAGTTTATCTGGGGGAGTTAACACCGGGGAGCTGTTTTTT. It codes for CASSLSGGVNTGELFF.

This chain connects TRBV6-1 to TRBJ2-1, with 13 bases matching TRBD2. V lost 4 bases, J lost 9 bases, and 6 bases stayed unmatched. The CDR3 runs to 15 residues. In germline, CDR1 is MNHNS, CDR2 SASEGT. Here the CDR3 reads CASSVGLAGSGEQFF. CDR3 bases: TGTGCCAGCAGTGTGGGACTAGCGGGAAGTGGTGAGCAGTTCTTC.

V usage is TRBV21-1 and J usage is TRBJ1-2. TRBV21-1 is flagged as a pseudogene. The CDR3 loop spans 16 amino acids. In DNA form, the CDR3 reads TGTGCCAGCAGCCGGGACGGGAGGTTTGGAGGTTGTGGCTACACCTTC. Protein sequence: CASSRDGRFGGCGYTF.